This TCR beta chain derives from a study of graft-versus-host responses after intestinal transplantation. At the level of the study: Multivisceral, liver-intestinal, or isolated intestinal transplants were given to recipients. Overall study results and limits: Early declines in HvG clones that occurred post-transplant were associated with peak circulating GvH clone levels.

Per the germline V gene, CDR1 is SGHAT and CDR2 is FQNNGV. V was trimmed by 1 base and J by 8 bases, leaving 11 bases between them. CDR3 length: 13 amino acids. Responders that carried the CFSE label, 200,000 of them, were plated with 200,000 irradiated, violet-dye-labeled stimulator cells. A sort after the reaction isolated proliferating CFSE-low CD3+CD4+ and CD3+CD8+ responders. Data came from immunoSEQ multiplex PCR; TCRdb stores just in-frame clones and leaves some out. The data hold about 7,000 clones, with roughly 31% observed a single time. The sample in question was alloreactive CD8+ T cells from a mixed lymphocyte reaction culture, obtained before transplantation. Specified subset: CFSE-low proliferating T cells sorted from roughly six-day pre-transplant mixed lymphocyte reaction (GvH or HvG direction). J is TRBJ1-2 and V is TRBV11-2, with unresolved D. This clonotype was sampled from a human patient who was an organ donor for intestinal transplantation. The DNA for the CDR3 is TGTGCCAGCAGCTTAGCGGGCGTGGAGGGCTACACCTTC. Translating it yields CASSLAGVEGYTF.